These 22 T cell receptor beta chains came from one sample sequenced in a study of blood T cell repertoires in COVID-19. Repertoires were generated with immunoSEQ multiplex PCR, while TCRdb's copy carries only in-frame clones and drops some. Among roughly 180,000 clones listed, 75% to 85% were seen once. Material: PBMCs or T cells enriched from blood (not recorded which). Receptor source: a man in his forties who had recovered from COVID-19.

The CDR3 region has the DNA TGTGCCACCAGCGGCCCGGGGGGGAGAGAGACCCAGTACTTC. Translation gives CATSGPGGRETQYF. J is TRBJ2-5 and V is TRBV15; 8 bases align to TRBD2. The germline V gene encodes CDR1 LNHNV and CDR2 YYDKDF (reference sequence). CDR3 size: 14 residues. The V gene end was trimmed by 5 bases and the J gene end by 4 bases; junction bases not matched to a gene: 6.

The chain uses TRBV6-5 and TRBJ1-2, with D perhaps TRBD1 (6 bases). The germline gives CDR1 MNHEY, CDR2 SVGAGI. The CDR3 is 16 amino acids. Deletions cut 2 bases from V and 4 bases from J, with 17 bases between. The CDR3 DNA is TGTGCCAGCAGTTACCGACAGGTCTCCCCTTTCTATGGCTACACCTTC. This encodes CASSYRQVSPFYGYTF.

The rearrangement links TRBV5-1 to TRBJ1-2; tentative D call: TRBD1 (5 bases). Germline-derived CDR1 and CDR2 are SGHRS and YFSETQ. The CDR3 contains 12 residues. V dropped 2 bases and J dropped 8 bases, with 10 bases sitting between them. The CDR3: CASSFAGDGYTF. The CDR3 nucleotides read TGCGCCAGCAGCTTTGCGGGGGACGGCTACACCTTC.

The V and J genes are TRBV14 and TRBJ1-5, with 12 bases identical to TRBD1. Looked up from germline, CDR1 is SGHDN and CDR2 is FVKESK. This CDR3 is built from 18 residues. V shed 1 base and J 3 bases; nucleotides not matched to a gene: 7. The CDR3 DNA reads TGTGCCAGCAGCCAAGGGGACAGGGGGCCGTATAACAATCAGCCCCAGCATTTT. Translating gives CASSQGDRGPYNNQPQHF.

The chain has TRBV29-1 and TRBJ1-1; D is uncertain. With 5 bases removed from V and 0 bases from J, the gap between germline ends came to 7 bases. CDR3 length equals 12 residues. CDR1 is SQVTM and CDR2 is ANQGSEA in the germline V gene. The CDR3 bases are TGCAGCGTTCATAGAGTGAACACTGAAGCTTTCTTT. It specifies CSVHRVNTEAFF. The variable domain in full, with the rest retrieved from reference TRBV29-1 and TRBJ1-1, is SAVISQKPSRDICQRGTSLTIQCQVDSQVTMMFWYRQQPGQSLTLIATANQGSEATYESGFVIDKFPISRPNLTFSTLTVSNMSPEDSSIYLCSVHRVNTEAFFGQGTRLTVV.

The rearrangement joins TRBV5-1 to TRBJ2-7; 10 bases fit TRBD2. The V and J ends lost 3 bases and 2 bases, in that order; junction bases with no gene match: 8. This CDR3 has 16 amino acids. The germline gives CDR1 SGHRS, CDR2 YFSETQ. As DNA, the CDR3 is TGCGCCAGCAGCTCAGCTAGCGGGAGCCTCCCCTACGAGCAGTACTTC. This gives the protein CASSSASGSLPYEQYF. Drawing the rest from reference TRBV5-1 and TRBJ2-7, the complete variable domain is KAGVTQTPRYLIKTRGQQVTLSCSPISGHRSVSWYQQTPGQGLQFLFEYFSETQRNKGNFPGRFSGRQFSNSRSEMNVSTLELGDSALYLCASSSASGSLPYEQYFGPGTRLTVT.

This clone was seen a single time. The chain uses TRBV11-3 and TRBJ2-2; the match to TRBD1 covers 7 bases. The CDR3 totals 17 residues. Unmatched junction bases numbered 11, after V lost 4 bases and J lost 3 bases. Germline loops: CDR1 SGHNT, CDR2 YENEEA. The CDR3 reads CASSSGAVTGDTGELFF. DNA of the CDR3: TGTGCCAGCAGCTCCGGGGCGGTCACAGGGGACACCGGGGAGCTGTTTTTT. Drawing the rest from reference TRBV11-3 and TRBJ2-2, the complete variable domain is EAGVVQSPRYKIIEKKQPVAFWCNPISGHNTLYWYLQNLGQGPELLIRYENEEAVDDSQLPKDRFSAERLKGVDSTLKIQPAELGDSAVYLCASSSGAVTGDTGELFFGEGSRLTVL.

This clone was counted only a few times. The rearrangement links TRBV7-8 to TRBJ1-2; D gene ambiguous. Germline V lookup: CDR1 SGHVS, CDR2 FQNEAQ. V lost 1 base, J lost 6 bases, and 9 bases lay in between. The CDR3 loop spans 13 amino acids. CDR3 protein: CASSLVYQDGYTF. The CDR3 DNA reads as TGTGCCAGCAGCTTAGTCTATCAGGATGGCTACACCTTC.

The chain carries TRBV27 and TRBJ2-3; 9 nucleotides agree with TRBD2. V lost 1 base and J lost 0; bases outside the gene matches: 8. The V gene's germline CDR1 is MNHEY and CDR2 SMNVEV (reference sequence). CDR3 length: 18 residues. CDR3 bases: TGTGCCAGCAGTTTATATTCAGCTAGCGGGATTAGCACAGATACGCAGTATTTT. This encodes CASSLYSASGISTDTQYF.

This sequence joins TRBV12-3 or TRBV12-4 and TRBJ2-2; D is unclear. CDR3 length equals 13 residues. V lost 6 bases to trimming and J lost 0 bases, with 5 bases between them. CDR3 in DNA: TGTGCCAGCAGAACATCGAACACCGGGGAGCTGTTTTTT. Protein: CASRTSNTGELFF.

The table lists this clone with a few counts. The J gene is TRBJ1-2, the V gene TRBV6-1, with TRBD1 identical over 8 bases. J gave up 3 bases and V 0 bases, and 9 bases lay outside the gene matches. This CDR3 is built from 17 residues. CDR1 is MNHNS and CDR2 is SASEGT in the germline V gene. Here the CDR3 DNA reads TGTGCCAGCAGTGAAGCGGTGGACAGGGCCATTTACTATGGCTACACCTTC. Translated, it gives CASSEAVDRAIYYGYTF.

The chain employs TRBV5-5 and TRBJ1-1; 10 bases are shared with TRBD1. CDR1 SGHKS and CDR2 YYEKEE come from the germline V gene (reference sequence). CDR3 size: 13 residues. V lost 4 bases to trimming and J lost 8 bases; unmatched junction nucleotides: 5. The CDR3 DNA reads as TGTGCCAGCAGCCCCGGACAGGGGGTAGAAGCTTTCTTT. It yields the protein CASSPGQGVEAFF.

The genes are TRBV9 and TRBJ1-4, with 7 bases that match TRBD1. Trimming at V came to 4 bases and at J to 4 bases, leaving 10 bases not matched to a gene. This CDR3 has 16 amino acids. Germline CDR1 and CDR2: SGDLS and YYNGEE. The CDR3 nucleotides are TGTGCCAGCAGCCCCCGACAGGGTCCAGATAATGAAAAACTGTTTTTT. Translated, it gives CASSPRQGPDNEKLFF.

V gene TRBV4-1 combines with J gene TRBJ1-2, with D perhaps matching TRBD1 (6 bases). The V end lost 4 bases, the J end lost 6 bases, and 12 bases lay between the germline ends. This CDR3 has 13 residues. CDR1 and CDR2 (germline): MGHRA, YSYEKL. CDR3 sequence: CASSLNRDHGYTF. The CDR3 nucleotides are TGCGCCAGCAGCCTCAACAGGGACCATGGCTACACCTTC.

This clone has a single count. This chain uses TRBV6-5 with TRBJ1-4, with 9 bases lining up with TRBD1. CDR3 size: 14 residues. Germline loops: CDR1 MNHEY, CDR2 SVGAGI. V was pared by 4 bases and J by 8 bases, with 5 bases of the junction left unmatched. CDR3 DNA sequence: TGTGCCAGCAGTTTTGACAGGGGGGGGGAAAAACTGTTTTTT. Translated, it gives CASSFDRGGEKLFF.

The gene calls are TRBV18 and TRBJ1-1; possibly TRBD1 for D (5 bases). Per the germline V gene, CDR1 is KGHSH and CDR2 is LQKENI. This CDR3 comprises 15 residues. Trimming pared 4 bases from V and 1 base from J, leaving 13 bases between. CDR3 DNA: TGTGCCAGCTCACTCTACACGACAGAGAACACTGAAGCTTTCTTT. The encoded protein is CASSLYTTENTEAFF.

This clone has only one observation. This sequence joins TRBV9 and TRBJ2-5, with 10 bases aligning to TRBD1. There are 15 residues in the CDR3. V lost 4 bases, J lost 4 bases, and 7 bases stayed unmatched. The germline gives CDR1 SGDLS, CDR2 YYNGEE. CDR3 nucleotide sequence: TGTGCCAGCAGCCCTCGGACAGGGGGTGGAGAGACCCAGTACTTC. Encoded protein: CASSPRTGGGETQYF.

The CDR3 DNA reads TGTGCCAGCAGCTCACCGGGCCGGGGGGCCACTGAAGCTTTCTTT. The encoded protein is CASSSPGRGATEAFF. This chain connects TRBV11-2 to TRBJ1-1; tentative D call: TRBD1 (6 bases). Germline CDR1 reads SGHAT; CDR2 reads FQNNGV. The CDR3 contains 15 residues. Deletions cut 4 bases from V and 4 bases from J, with 16 bases between.

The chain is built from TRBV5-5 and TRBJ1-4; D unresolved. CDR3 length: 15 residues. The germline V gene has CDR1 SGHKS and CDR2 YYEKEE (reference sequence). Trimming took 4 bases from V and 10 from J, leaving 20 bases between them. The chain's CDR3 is CASSPQPGLMGKLFF. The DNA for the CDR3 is TGTGCCAGCAGCCCCCAACCAGGTTTGATGGGAAAACTGTTTTTT.

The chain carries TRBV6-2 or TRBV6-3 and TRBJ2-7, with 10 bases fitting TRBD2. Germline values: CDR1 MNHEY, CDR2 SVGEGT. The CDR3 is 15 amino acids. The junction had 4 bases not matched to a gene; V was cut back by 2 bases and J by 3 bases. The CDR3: CASSYPGLAIYEQYF. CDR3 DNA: TGTGCCAGCAGTTACCCGGGACTAGCGATCTACGAGCAGTACTTC.

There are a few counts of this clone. The CDR3 region has the DNA TGTGCCAGTAGTCTAGGAAGAGCGGGCGAGCAGTACTTC. Protein: CASSLGRAGEQYF. The chain couples TRBV19 to TRBJ2-7; D is possibly TRBD2 (6 bases). Germline V gives CDR1 LNHDA, CDR2 SQIVND (reference sequence). V gave up 5 bases and J gave up 6 bases, with 14 bases separating them. The CDR3 runs 13 residues.

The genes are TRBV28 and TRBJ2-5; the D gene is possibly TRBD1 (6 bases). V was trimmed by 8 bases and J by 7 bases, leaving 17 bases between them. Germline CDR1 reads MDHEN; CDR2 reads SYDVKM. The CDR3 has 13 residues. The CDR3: CASLEQGPGTQYF. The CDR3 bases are TGTGCCAGCCTTGAACAGGGTCCGGGGACCCAGTACTTC. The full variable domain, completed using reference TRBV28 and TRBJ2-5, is DVKVTQSSRYLVKRTGEKVFLECVQDMDHENMFWYRQDPGLGLRLIYFSYDVKMKEKGDIPEGYSVSREKKERFSLILESASTNQTSMYLCASLEQGPGTQYFGPGTRLLVL.